This entry is about one T cell receptor beta chain. The sample comes from a study of blood T cell repertoires in COVID-19. Study background: Sites in the United States, Italy and Spain provided acute and convalescent COVID-19 samples. PBMCs, B-cell-depleted T cells, or T cells provided the cDNA or gDNA that made up the material.

In the authors' methods: Nucleated cell number was recorded as an estimate derived from reference gene primer amplification. The assay was immunoSEQ multiplex PCR, and TCRdb's table has in-frame clones only and misses some. V, J and clone size reflect that table, while D and trimming were determined from the DNA. The repertoire has about 150,000 clones, around 84% of them found once; the top ten carry about 1.8%. CDR1 and CDR2 (germline): SNHLY, FYNNEI. The V end lost 9 bases, the J end lost 3 bases, and 11 bases lay between the germline ends. This CDR3 has 12 residues. Sequencing was done on a sample of peripheral blood. This chain connects TRBV2 to TRBJ1-2; perhaps TRBD1 as D (6 bases). The receptor was isolated from a man at least 80 years old with acute or convalescent COVID-19. In nucleotides, the CDR3 is TGTGCCAGTGAACAGGGCGACTATGGCTACACCTTC. Its translation is CASEQGDYGYTF.